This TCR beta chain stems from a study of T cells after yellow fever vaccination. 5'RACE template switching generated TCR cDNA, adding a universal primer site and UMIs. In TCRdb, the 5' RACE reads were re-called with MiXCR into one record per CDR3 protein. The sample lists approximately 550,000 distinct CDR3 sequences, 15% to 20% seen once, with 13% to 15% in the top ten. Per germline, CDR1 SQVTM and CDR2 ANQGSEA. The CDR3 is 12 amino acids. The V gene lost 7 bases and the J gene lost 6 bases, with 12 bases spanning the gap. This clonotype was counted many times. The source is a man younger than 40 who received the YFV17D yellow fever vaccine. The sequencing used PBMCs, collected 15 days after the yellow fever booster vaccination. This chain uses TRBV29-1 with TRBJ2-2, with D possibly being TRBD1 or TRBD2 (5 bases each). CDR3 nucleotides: TGCAGCGCCGCCGGGGCTGCCGGGGAGCTGTTTTTT. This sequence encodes CSAAGAAGELFF.